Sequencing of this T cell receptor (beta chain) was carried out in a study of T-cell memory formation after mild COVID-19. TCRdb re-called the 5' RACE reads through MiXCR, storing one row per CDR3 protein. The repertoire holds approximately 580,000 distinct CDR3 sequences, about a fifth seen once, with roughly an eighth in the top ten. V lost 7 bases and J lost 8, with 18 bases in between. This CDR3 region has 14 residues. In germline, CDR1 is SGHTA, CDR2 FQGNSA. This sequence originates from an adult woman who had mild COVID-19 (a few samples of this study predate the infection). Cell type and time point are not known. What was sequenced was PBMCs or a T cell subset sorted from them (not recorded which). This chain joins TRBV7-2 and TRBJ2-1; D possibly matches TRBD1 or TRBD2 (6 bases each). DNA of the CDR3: TGTGCCAGCACCCCCGGGATCGGGGGCTATGAGCAGTTCTTC. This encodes CASTPGIGGYEQFF.